This TCR beta chain was recorded in a study of cytomegalovirus exposure and HLA in healthy donors (TCRdb year 2017). With respect to the entire study: A later analysis indicated that the 110 or so validation repertoires were generated on the platform also employed for the 720 or so repertoires of the first cohort. The study was designed to test whether signatures of past pathogen exposure could be identified by cataloging public T cell receptors. Besides the first cohort of around 700 subjects, a separate validation cohort made up of 90 to 150 different subjects was used. To predict cytomegalovirus infection status, the study combined high-throughput TCR immunosequencing, statistical association of individual TCRs with disease status, and machine learning.

Broad study findings and their caveats: A few of the identified cytomegalovirus-associated TCR beta chains were confirmed in vitro to be specific for cytomegalovirus antigens. The validation cohort had no HLA typing available for a later analysis, so co-occurrence within that cohort was assessed over all 120 or so repertoires. The study listed 164 TCR beta chains as associated with cytomegalovirus. Across donors, most TCR sequences were observed very rarely, whereas some public TCRs were present in many individuals. The classifier was reported to diagnose cytomegalovirus status with high specificity and sensitivity in both the original cohort and the validation cohort. The authors suggested that the approach could potentially be generalized to other disease states and immunological phenotypes. A later analysis found that TCRs clustered in the first cohort also tended to co-occur in the 120 validation repertoires, with 90% to 95% of cluster scores above 0.

Donors formed part of the validation cohort, which comprised approximately 130 subjects and was distinct from the first cohort of fewer than 750 subjects. On this clone itself: Its antigen is not yet known. No base quality information exists; no much larger clone differs at one position.

Libraries were built with the immunoSEQ multiplex PCR assay. The source study handled its data this way. A statistical classification framework was developed to diagnose cytomegalovirus status using the catalog of TCR beta chain sequences. This immuneACCESS table, as held by TCRdb, lists in-frame sequences with V and J called but not all clones. Of the missing ones, under half trace to an unresolved V gene in checked studies; the others have no known cause. The V and J calls and clone size were taken over from that table, and D and trimming were inferred from the DNA. The sample yields 130,000 or so clones; roughly 89% were counted once. The ten largest make up 1.5% to 2% of the sample. There are 17 amino acids in the CDR3, from cysteine to phenylalanine inclusive. Kept here is only the CDR3 DNA, which spans 51 bases and is read in frame from base 1. The germline V end is reduced by 1 base and the J end by 0 bases; junction bases left unmatched: 4. From the germline V gene, CDR1 is SGHRS and CDR2 is YFSETQ.

The clonotype was recovered from a woman aged 18-30 years in good health and CMV-seronegative. This receptor chain uses TRBV5-1 and TRBJ2-1; TRBD2 fits 10 bases in the junction. The specimen sequenced was PBMCs. The base sequence is TGCGCCAGCAGCTTGAGGAGCGGGGGGGCCTCCTACAATGAGCAGTTCTTC. Translation gives CASSLRSGGASYNEQFF.